This T cell receptor beta chain derives from a study of CD4 T cells in relation to SARS-CoV-2 and coronaviruses. Study context: The negative reference was HIV-1 Nef peptide pool or peptide-free culture.

The protocol was immunoSEQ multiplex PCR, while the TCRdb copy is restricted to in-frame clones and leaves out a portion. Of 16,000 or so clones listed, around 82% are singletons. The germline V gene has CDR1 SGDLS and CDR2 YYNGEE. Trimming took off 0 bases at V and 0 bases at J, with 10 bases between the two ends. The CDR3 has 16 residues. Concerning this clone: Antigen: not known.

The unexposed donors gave CD4+ T cells in about 2010-2019, prior to COVID-19. After ten to eleven days of culture, CD4+ T cells were isolated. This sequence was found in a human donor in good health. Sample: CD4+ T cells from PBMCs, cultured in vitro. The chain carries TRBV9 and TRBJ1-3; D gene unclear. The CDR3: CASSVDPSNSGNTIYF. The CDR3 DNA reads TGTGCCAGCAGCGTAGACCCCAGCAACTCTGGAAACACCATATATTTT.